Listed here is a single T cell receptor (beta chain). TCRdb reprocessed the 5' RACE reads via MiXCR and lists one record per CDR3 protein. The sample yields about 33,000 distinct CDR3 sequences, 8% to 13% seen once. CDR3 length equals 15 residues. Germline assignment: CDR1 MGHDK and CDR2 SYGVNS. V was shortened by 4 bases and J by 4 bases, with 15 bases between the two germline ends. Described time point: blood at routine non-recurrence follow-up after resection. Sequencing was performed on whole RNA extracted from tumor and nontumor lung tissue, or from frozen PBMC, and the material was left unsorted. These data belong to a study of spatial heterogeneity in lung cancer. For the study at large: Available follow-up PBMC samples were sequenced, at a median of roughly two years post-resection.

The sequence derives from a female donor with early-stage non-small cell lung cancer. J is TRBJ2-3 and V is TRBV25-1; D is uncertain. Sequences were derived from PBMCs, sampled at follow-up. CDR3 nucleotides: TGTGCCAGCAGTGCAGGCCGGAAGGACCCAGATACGCAGTATTTT. Protein sequence: CASSAGRKDPDTQYF. The full variable domain, its missing parts supplied by reference TRBV25-1 and TRBJ2-3, is EADIYQTPRYLVIGTGKKITLECSQTMGHDKMYWYQQDPGMELHLIHYSYGVNSTEKGDLSSESTVSRIRTEHFPLTLESARPSHTSQYLCASSAGRKDPDTQYFGPGTRLTVL.